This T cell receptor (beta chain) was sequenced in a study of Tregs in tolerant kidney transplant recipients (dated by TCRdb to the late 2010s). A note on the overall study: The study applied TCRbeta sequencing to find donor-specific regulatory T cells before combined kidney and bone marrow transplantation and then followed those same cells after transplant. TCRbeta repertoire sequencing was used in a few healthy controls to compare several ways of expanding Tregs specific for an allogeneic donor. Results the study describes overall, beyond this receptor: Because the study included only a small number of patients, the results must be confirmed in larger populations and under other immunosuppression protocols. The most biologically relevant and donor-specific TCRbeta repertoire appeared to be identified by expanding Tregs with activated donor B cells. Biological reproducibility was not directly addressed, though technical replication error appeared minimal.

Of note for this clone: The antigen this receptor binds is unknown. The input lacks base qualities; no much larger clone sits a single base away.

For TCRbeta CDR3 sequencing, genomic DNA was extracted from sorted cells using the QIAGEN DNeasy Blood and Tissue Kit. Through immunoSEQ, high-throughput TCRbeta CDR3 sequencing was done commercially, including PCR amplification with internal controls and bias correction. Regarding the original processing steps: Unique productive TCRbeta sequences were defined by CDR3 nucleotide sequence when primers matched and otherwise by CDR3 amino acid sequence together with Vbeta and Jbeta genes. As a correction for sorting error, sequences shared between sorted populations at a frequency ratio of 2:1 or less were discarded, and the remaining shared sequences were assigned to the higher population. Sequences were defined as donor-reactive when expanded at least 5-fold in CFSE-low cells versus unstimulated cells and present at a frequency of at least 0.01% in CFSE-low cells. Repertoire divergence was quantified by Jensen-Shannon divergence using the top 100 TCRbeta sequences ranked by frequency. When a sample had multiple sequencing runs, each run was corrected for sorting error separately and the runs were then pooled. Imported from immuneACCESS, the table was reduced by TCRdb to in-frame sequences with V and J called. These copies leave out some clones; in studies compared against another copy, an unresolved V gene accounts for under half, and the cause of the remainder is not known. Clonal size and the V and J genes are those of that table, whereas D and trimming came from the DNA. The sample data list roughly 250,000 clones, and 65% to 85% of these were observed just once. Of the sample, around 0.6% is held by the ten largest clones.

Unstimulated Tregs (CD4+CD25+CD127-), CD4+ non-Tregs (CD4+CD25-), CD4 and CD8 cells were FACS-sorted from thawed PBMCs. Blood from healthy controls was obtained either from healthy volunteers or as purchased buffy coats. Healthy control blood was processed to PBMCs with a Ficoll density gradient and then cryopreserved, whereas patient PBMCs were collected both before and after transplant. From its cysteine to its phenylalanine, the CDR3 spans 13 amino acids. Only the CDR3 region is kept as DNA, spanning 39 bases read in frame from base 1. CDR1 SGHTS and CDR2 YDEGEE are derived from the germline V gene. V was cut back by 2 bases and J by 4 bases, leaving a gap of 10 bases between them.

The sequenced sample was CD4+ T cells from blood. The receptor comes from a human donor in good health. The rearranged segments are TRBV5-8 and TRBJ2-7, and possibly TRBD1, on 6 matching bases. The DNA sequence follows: TGTGCCAGCAGCTTTTACAGGGCGTACGAGCAGTACTTC. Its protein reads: CASSFYRAYEQYF. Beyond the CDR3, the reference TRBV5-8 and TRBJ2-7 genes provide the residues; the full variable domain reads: EAGVTQSPTHLIKTRGQQATLRCSPISGHTSVYWYQQALGLGLQFLLWYDEGEERNRGNFPPRFSGRQFPNYSSELNVNALELEDSALYLCASSFYRAYEQYFGPGTRLTVT.